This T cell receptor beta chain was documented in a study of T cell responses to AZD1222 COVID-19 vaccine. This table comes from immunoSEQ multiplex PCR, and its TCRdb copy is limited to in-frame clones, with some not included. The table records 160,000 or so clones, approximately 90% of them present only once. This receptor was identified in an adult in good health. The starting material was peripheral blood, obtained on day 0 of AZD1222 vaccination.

DNA of the CDR3: TGTGCCAGCAGCTTCGGTGGATCGGGCACTGAAGCTTTCTTT. Protein product: CASSFGGSGTEAFF. J is TRBJ1-1 and V is TRBV7-8; D not certain. Germline CDR1 is SGHVS and CDR2 is FQNEAQ. The CDR3 is made up of 14 amino acids. Trimming pared 3 bases from V and 4 bases from J, leaving 12 bases between.